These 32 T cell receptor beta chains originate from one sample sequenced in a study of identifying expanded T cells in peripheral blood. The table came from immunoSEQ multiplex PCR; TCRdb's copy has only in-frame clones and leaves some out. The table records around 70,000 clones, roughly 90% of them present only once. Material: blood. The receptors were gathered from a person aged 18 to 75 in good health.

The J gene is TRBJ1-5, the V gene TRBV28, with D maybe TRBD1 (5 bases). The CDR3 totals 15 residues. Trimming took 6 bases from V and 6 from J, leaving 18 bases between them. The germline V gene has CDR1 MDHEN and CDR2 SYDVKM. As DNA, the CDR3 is TGTGCCAGCAGGGACACGGCCGGATCACGTCAGCCCCAGCATTTT. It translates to CASRDTAGSRQPQHF.

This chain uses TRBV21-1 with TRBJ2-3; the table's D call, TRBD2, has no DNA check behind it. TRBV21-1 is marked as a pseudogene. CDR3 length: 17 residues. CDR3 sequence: CASSKGIRAASTDTQYF. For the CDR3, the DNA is TGTGCCAGCAGCAAAGGCATACGAGCGGCTAGCACAGATACGCAGTATTTT.

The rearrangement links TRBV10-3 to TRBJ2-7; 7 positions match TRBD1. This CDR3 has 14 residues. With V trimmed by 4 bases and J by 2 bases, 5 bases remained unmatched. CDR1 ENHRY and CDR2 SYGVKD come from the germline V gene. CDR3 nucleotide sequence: TGTGCCATCAGTGCCCAGACAGGGACCTACGAGCAGTACTTC. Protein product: CAISAQTGTYEQYF.

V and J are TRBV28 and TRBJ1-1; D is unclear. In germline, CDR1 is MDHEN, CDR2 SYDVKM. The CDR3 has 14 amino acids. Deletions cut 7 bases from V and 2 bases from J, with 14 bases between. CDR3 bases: TGTGCCAGCACAAACCTGGACGGCAACACTGAAGCTTTCTTT. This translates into CASTNLDGNTEAFF.

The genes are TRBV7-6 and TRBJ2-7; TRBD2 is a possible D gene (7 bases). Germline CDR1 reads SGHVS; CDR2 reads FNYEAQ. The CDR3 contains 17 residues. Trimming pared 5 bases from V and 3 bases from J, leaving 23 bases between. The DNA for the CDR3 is TGTGCCAGCAGCCAAGAGGGGGGGTCAGGTGGAGACTACGAGCAGTACTTC. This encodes CASSQEGGSGGDYEQYF.

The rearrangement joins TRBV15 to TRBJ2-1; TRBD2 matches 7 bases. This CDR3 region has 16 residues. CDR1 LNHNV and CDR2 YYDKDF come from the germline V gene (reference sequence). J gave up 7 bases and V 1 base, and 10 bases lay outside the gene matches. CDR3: CATSRGEGRAPNEQFF. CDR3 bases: TGTGCCACCAGCAGAGGAGAAGGGAGGGCCCCAAATGAGCAGTTCTTC.

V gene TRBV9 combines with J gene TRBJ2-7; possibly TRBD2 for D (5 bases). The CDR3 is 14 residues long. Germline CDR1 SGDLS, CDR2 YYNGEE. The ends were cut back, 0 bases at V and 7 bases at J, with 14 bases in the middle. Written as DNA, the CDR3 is TGTGCCAGCAGCGTAGATTCTAGCCCTCGGGAGCAGTACTTC. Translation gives CASSVDSSPREQYF.

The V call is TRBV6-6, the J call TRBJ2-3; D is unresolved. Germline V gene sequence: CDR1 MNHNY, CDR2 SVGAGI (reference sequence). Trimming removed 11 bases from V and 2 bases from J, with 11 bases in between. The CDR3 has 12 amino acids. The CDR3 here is CAVRLATDTQYF. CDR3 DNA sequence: TGTGCCGTCCGTTTGGCCACAGATACGCAGTATTTT.

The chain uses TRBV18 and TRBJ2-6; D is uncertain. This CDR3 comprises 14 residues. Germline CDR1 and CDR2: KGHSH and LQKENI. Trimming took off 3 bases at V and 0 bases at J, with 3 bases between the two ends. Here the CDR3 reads CASSPSSGANVLTF. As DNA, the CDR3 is TGTGCCAGCTCACCCAGCTCTGGGGCCAACGTCCTGACTTTC.

For the CDR3, the DNA is TGTGCCAGCAGTGAAGAGAGAATGAGGGAACTGTTTTTT. Protein product: CASSEERMRELFF. The chain has TRBV6-1 and TRBJ1-4, with D hard to call. Between the trimmed V and J ends, which lost 1 base and 12 bases, there was a span of 12 bases. This CDR3 comprises 13 residues. The V gene's germline CDR1 is MNHNS and CDR2 SASEGT.

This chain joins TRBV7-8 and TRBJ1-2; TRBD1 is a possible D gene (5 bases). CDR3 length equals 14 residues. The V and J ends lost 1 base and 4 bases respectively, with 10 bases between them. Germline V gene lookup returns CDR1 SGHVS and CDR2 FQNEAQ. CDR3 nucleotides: TGTGCCAGCAGCTTAGGTGGGACCCTCTATGGCTACACCTTC. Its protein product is CASSLGGTLYGYTF.

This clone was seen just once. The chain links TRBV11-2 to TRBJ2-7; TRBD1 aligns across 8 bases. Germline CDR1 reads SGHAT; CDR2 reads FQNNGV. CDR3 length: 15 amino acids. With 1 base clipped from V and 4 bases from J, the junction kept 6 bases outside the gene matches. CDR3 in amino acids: CASSLGTQGAYEQYF. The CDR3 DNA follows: TGTGCCAGCAGCTTAGGCACTCAGGGGGCGTACGAGCAGTACTTC.

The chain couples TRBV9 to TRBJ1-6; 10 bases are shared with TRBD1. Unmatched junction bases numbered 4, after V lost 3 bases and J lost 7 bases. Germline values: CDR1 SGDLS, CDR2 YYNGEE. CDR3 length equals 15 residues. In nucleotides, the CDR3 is TGTGCCAGCAGCGCTACGGGACAGGGGAATTCACCCCTCCACTTT. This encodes CASSATGQGNSPLHF.

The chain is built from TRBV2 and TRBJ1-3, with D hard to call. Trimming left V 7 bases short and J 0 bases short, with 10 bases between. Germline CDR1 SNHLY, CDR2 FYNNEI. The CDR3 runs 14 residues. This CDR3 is CASKVTDSGNTIYF. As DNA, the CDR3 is TGTGCCAGCAAGGTAACAGACTCTGGAAACACCATATATTTT. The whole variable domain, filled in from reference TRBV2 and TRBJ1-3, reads EPEVTQTPSHQVTQMGQEVILRCVPISNHLYFYWYRQILGQKVEFLVSFYNNEISEKSEIFDDQFSVERPDGSNFTLKIRSTKLEDSAMYFCASKVTDSGNTIYFGEGSWLTVV.

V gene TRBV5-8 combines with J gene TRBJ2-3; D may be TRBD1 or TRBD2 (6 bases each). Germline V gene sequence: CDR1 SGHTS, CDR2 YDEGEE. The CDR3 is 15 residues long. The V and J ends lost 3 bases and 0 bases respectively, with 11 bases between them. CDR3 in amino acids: CASSSKGGSTDTQYF. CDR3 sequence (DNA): TGTGCCAGCAGCTCCAAGGGGGGTAGCACAGATACGCAGTATTTT.

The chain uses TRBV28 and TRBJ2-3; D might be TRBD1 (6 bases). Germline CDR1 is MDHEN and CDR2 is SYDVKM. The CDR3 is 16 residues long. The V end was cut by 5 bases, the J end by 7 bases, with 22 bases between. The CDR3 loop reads CASSLVYRDKQYTQYF. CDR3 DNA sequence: TGTGCCAGCAGTCTAGTATACCGGGACAAACAATATACGCAGTATTTT.

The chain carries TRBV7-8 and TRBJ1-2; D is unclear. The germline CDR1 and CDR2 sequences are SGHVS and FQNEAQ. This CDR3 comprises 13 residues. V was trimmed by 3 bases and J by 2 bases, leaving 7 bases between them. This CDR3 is CASSFDINYGYTF. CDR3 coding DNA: TGTGCCAGCAGCTTCGACATCAACTATGGCTACACCTTC.

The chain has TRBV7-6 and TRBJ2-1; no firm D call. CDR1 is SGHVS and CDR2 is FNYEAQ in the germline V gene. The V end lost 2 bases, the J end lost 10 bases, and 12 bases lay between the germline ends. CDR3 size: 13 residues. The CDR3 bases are TGTGCCAGCAGCTTACAACCTATTTACGAGCAGTTCTTC. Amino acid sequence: CASSLQPIYEQFF.

For the CDR3, the DNA is TGTGCCAGCAGCTTATACGGGGCTATTAATCAGCCCCAGCATTTT. As protein: CASSLYGAINQPQHF. V is TRBV7-2 and J is TRBJ1-5, with a possible D match to TRBD1 (5 bases). There are 15 residues in the CDR3. The V end lost 2 bases, the J end lost 4 bases, and 12 bases lay between the germline ends. CDR1 and CDR2 (germline): SGHTA, FQGNSA.

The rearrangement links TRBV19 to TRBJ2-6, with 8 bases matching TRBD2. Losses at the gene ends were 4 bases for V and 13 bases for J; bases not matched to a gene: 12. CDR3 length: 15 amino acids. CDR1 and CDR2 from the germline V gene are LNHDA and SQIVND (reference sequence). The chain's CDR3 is CASSTLGGESEVLTF. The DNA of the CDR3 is TGTGCCAGTAGTACCCTCGGGGGGGAGTCAGAGGTCCTGACTTTC.

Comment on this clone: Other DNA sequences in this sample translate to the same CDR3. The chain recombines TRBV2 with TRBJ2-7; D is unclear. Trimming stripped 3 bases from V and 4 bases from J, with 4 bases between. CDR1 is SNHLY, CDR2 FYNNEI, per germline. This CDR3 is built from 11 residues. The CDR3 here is CASSEAYEQYF. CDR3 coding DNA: TGTGCCAGCAGTGAGGCATACGAGCAGTACTTC.

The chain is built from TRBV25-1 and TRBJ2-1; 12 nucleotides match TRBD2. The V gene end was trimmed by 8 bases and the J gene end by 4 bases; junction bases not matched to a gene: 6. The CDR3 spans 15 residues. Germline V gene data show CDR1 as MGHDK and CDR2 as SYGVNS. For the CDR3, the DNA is TGTGCCAGCGAATCAGGACTAGCGGGGTACAATGAGCAGTTCTTC. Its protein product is CASESGLAGYNEQFF.

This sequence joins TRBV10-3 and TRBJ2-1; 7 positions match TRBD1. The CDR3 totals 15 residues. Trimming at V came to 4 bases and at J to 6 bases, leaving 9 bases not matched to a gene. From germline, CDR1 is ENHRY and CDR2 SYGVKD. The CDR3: CAISVLQGSGNEQFF. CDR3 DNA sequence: TGTGCCATCAGTGTGTTACAGGGGTCCGGCAATGAGCAGTTCTTC.

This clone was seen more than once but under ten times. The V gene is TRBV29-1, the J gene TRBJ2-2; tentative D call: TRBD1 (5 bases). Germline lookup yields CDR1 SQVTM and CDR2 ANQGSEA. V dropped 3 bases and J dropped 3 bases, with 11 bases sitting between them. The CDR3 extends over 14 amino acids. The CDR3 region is CSVEEQADTGELFF. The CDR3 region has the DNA TGCAGCGTTGAGGAACAGGCGGACACCGGGGAGCTGTTTTTT.

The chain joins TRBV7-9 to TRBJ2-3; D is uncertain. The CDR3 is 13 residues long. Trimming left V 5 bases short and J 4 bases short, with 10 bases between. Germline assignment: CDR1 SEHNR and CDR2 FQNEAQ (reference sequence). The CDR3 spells CASSPTLPDTQYF. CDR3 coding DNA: TGTGCCAGCAGCCCCACCTTACCAGATACGCAGTATTTT.

The CDR3 reads CASSQWTSGRYEQYF. CDR3 sequence (DNA): TGTGCCAGCAGCCAATGGACTAGCGGGAGATACGAGCAGTACTTC. The chain is built from TRBV14 and TRBJ2-7; 13 positions agree with TRBD2. The germline V gene encodes CDR1 SGHDN and CDR2 FVKESK. J was trimmed by 4 bases and V by 2 bases; bases with no gene match: 2. This CDR3 region has 15 residues.

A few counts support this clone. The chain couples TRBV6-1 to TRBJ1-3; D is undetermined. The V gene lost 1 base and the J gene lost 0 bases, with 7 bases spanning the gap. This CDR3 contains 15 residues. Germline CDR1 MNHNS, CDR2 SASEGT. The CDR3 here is CASSEGVLSGNTIYF. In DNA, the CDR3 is TGTGCCAGCAGTGAAGGTGTCCTCTCTGGAAACACCATATATTTT.

The CDR3 DNA reads TGTGCCAGCAGCTTACCCGCCGGACAGGGGGATCTCAATGAGCAGTTCTTC. It is translated as CASSLPAGQGDLNEQFF. This chain joins TRBV11-2 and TRBJ2-1; 10 bases line up with TRBD1. V lost 2 bases, J lost 6 bases, and 10 bases stayed unmatched. This CDR3 has 17 residues. The germline V gene encodes CDR1 SGHAT and CDR2 FQNNGV. Based on the CDR3 plus reference TRBV11-2 and TRBJ2-1, the full variable domain is EAGVAQSPRYKIIEKRQSVAFWCNPISGHATLYWYQQILGQGPKLLIQFQNNGVVDDSQLPKDRFSAERLKGVDSTLKIQPAKLEDSAVYLCASSLPAGQGDLNEQFFGPGTRLTVL.

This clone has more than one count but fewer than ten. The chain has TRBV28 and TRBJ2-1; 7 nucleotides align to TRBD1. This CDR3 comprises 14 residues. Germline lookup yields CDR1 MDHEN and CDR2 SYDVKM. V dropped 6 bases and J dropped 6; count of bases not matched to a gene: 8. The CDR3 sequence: CASSPIRDSNEQFF. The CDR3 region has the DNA TGTGCCAGCAGCCCAATTCGGGACAGCAATGAGCAGTTCTTC.

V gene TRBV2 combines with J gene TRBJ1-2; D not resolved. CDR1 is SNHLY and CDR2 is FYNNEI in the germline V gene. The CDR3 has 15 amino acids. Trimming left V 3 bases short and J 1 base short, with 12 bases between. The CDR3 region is CASSDPAGDNYGYTF. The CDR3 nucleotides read TGTGCCAGCAGTGACCCGGCAGGAGATAACTATGGCTACACCTTC. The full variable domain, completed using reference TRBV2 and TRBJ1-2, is EPEVTQTPSHQVTQMGQEVILRCVPISNHLYFYWYRQILGQKVEFLVSFYNNEISEKSEIFDDQFSVERPDGSNFTLKIRSTKLEDSAMYFCASSDPAGDNYGYTFGSGTRLTVV.

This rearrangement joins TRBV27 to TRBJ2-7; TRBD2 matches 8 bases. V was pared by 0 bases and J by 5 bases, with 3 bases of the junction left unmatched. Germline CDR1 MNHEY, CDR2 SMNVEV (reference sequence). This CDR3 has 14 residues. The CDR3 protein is CASSLSAGVNEQYF. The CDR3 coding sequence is TGTGCCAGCAGTTTATCAGCGGGAGTCAACGAGCAGTACTTC.

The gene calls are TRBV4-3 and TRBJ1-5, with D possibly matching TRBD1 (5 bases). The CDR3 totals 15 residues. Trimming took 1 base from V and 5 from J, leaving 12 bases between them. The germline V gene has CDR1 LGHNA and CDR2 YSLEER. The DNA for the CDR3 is TGCGCCAGCAGCCAAGTTCGGGGGGGGGATCAGCCCCAGCATTTT. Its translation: CASSQVRGGDQPQHF.